The rows below give T cell receptor beta chains drawn from one sample of a study of CD8 T cells in ankylosing spondylitis. TCRdb fed the 5' RACE reads into MiXCR, producing one record per CDR3 protein. The sample has roughly 230,000 distinct CDR3 sequences, over 7% seen once. Specimen: blood, either unsorted or a sorted T cell fraction (not recorded which). These TCRs come from a female donor with ankylosing spondylitis or in good health (not recorded which). The CDR3 runs from the conserved cysteine through the conserved F or W. The order of the fields is J gene, V gene, D gene, clone size, CDR3 protein, CDR3 DNA. D genes are given only for firm matches. The size field is filled for only some rows; it gives once, few, many or a size class.

TRBJ1-1,TRBV12-3/TRBV12-4,.,many,CASRPLGGTEAFF,TGTGCCAGCAGGCCCTTGGGGGGGACTGAAGCTTTCTTT
TRBJ2-5,TRBV29-1,.,many,CSVGEQPGGETQYF,TGCAGCGTTGGAGAACAGCCCGGGGGAGAGACCCAGTACTTC
TRBJ2-3,TRBV15,.,many,CATSREDRKTDTQYF,TGTGCCACCAGCAGGGAAGACAGGAAAACAGATACGCAGTATTTT
TRBJ1-2,TRBV29-1,.,many,CSASVGDYGYTF,TGCAGCGCCTCCGTGGGGGACTATGGCTACACCTTC
TRBJ1-5,TRBV12-3/TRBV12-4,TRBD1,many,CASSQGTDQPQHF,TGTGCCAGCAGTCAAGGGACAGACCAGCCCCAGCATTTT
TRBJ1-2,TRBV28,.,many,CASRPDSTIGGYTF,TGTGCCAGCAGACCAGACAGTACTATTGGCGGCTACACCTTC
TRBJ2-1,TRBV5-1,TRBD2,many,CASSPLRSGIGNEQFF,TGCGCCAGCAGCCCCCTGCGTAGCGGGATAGGGAATGAGCAGTTCTTC
TRBJ1-6,TRBV11-2,TRBD1,few,CASSLLKPGQGAQGNSPLHF,TGTGCCAGCAGCTTACTCAAGCCGGGACAGGGGGCGCAGGGCAATTCACCCCTCCACTTT
TRBJ1-3,TRBV18,.,many,CASSPSAGGPGNTIYF,TGTGCCAGCTCACCTAGCGCTGGAGGTCCTGGAAACACCATATATTTT
TRBJ2-1,TRBV20-1,TRBD2,many,CSARDPRAGGDEQFF,TGCAGTGCTAGAGACCCTCGAGCGGGAGGTGATGAGCAGTTCTTC
TRBJ1-1,TRBV20-1,.,many,CSASLPVGTEAFF,TGCAGTGCTAGCCTTCCGGTTGGCACTGAAGCTTTCTTT
TRBJ2-2,TRBV5-1,TRBD1,many,CASSLFPWTGASNTGELFF,TGCGCCAGCAGCCTTTTTCCTTGGACAGGGGCCTCGAACACCGGGGAGCTGTTTTTT
TRBJ1-2,TRBV6-5,TRBD1,many,CASSYSGRGYGYTF,TGTGCCAGCAGTTACAGTGGCAGGGGGTATGGCTACACCTTC
TRBJ2-3,TRBV12-3/TRBV12-4,.,few,CASSAGNQPQYF,TGTGCCAGCAGTGCAGGAAATCAGCCCCAGTATTTT
TRBJ1-6,TRBV12-3/TRBV12-4,TRBD1,many,CATQGGTRNSPLHF,TGTGCCACCCAGGGGGGCACTCGTAATTCACCCCTCCACTTT
TRBJ2-7,TRBV30,.,many,CAFKNSYEQYF,TGTGCCTTCAAAAACTCCTACGAGCAGTACTTC
TRBJ2-3,TRBV5-5,TRBD2,many,CASSRPFGTISITDTQYF,TGTGCCAGCAGCCGCCCCTTCGGGACTATTTCCATCACAGATACGCAGTATTTT
TRBJ2-1,TRBV27,TRBD2,many,CASSFGLAGVWNEQFF,TGTGCCAGCAGTTTTGGGTTAGCGGGAGTTTGGAATGAGCAGTTCTTC
TRBJ1-2,TRBV12-3/TRBV12-4,.,many,CASSSSGTVYGYTF,TGTGCCAGCAGTTCAAGTGGGACGGTCTATGGCTACACCTTC
TRBJ1-4,TRBV27,.,many,CASRRGVNEKLFF,TGTGCCAGTCGACGGGGGGTTAATGAAAAACTGTTTTTT
TRBJ2-7,TRBV5-1,TRBD1,.,CASRDRGDEQYF,TGCGCCAGCCGGGACAGGGGGGACGAGCAGTACTTC
TRBJ2-7,TRBV28,.,many,CASSRLTYEQYF,TGTGCCAGCAGCCGCCTCACCTACGAGCAGTACTTC
TRBJ2-1,TRBV7-2,TRBD1,few,CASSRDRGLYNEQFF,TGTGCCAGCAGCAGGGACAGGGGCTTATACAATGAGCAGTTCTTC
TRBJ2-1,TRBV28,TRBD2,many,CASSLGGSGRRTYNEQFF,TGTGCCAGCAGTTTGGGAGGTAGCGGGAGGAGGACCTACAATGAGCAGTTCTTC
TRBJ2-7,TRBV7-2,TRBD2,many,CASSLSGGRAEQYF,TGTGCCAGCAGCTTAAGTGGCGGGAGGGCCGAGCAGTACTTC
TRBJ2-7,TRBV2,.,many,CASRISQLYEQYF,TGTGCCAGCAGAATAAGTCAGTTGTACGAGCAGTACTTC
TRBJ2-7,TRBV7-8,.,many,CASSTGVGYEQYF,TGTGCCAGCAGCACGGGAGTAGGATACGAGCAGTACTTC
TRBJ1-1,TRBV2,TRBD1,many,CARPDRGVTEAFF,TGTGCCCGACCGGACAGGGGGGTCACTGAAGCTTTCTTT
TRBJ1-1,TRBV18,.,many,CASSPLPGRSNTEAFF,TGTGCCAGCTCACCTCTTCCGGGACGGTCGAACACTGAAGCTTTCTTT
TRBJ2-6,TRBV6-5,.,many,CASSFRDAFSGANVLTF,TGTGCCAGCAGTTTCCGGGACGCCTTCTCTGGGGCCAACGTCCTGACTTTC
TRBJ1-2,TRBV7-9,.,few,CASTESGSYGYTF,TGTGCCAGCACCGAATCAGGGTCCTATGGCTACACCTTC
TRBJ2-7,TRBV10-3,.,.,CAISDRGEPYEQYF,TGTGCCATCAGTGACAGGGGCGAACCCTACGAGCAGTACTTC
TRBJ2-2,TRBV9,.,.,CASSVGFRLDTGELFF,TGTGCCAGCAGCGTAGGGTTTAGGCTCGACACCGGGGAGCTGTTTTTT
TRBJ2-7,TRBV20-1,.,many,CSASAETYEQYF,TGCAGTGCTAGCGCTGAGACCTACGAGCAGTACTTC
TRBJ2-3,TRBV29-1,.,few,CSVRPGPLDTQYF,TGCAGCGTTCGACCAGGCCCCCTAGATACGCAGTATTTT
TRBJ2-1,TRBV27,TRBD2,few,CASSRGLEGNEQFF,TGTGCCAGCAGTAGAGGACTAGAAGGGAATGAGCAGTTCTTC
TRBJ1-2,TRBV12-3/TRBV12-4,.,many,CASSLGFNDGYTF,TGTGCCAGCAGTTTGGGGTTTAATGATGGCTACACCTTC
TRBJ1-1,TRBV4-3,TRBD1,many,CASSRGQFNTEAFF,TGCGCCAGCAGCCGGGGACAGTTTAACACTGAAGCTTTCTTT
TRBJ2-6,TRBV6-1,.,few,CASTWTLGDRANVLTF,TGTGCCAGCACCTGGACACTGGGGGATAGGGCCAACGTCCTGACTTTC
TRBJ2-2,TRBV7-9,.,many,CASSSPGSNTGELFF,TGTGCCAGCAGCTCTCCGGGATCCAACACCGGGGAGCTGTTTTTT
TRBJ1-1,TRBV19,.,many,CASSKSTGTEAFF,TGTGCCAGTAGTAAGAGTACAGGTACTGAAGCTTTCTTT
TRBJ2-5,TRBV20-1,TRBD1,many,CSASLAGGTQYF,TGCAGTGCTAGTCTGGCAGGGGGGACCCAGTACTTC
TRBJ1-3,TRBV6-5,.,.,CASSYSPGGETPRNTIYF,TGTGCCAGCAGTTACTCGCCCGGTGGAGAAACCCCTAGAAACACCATATATTTT